The 27 T cell receptor beta chains below all came from one sample that was sequenced in a study of neoadjuvant anti-PD-1 for oral cavity cancer. The sample's time point: after neoadjuvant nivolumab, at surgical resection. Here immunoSEQ multiplex PCR was the method, and the copy in TCRdb shows in-frame clones only, minus some. The sample shows fewer than 8,000 clones, around 57% of them seen only once. This sample comprised PBMCs, obtained after nivolumab (anti-PD-1) treatment. The receptors were gathered from a person between 40 and 80 years old with oral cavity squamous cell carcinoma.

This clone was seen a single time. The V call is TRBV7-6, the J call TRBJ2-1; weak D call: TRBD1 (6 bases). The CDR3 length is 16 residues. Germline values: CDR1 SGHVS, CDR2 FNYEAQ. V dropped 0 bases and J dropped 4 bases, with 13 bases sitting between them. CDR3 coding DNA: TGTGCCAGCAGCTTAGCAGGGTCAGGGGTTTACAATGAGCAGTTCTTC. It yields the protein CASSLAGSGVYNEQFF.

The sample holds one count of this clone. This chain uses TRBV4-1 with TRBJ2-2; D not certain. The CDR3 totals 19 residues. CDR1 is MGHRA, CDR2 YSYEKL, per germline. V dropped 1 base and J dropped 2 bases, with 20 bases sitting between them. The CDR3 region is CASSQGPLTRKPNTGELFF. In DNA, the CDR3 is TGCGCCAGCAGCCAAGGGCCCCTGACACGCAAGCCCAACACCGGGGAGCTGTTTTTT.

This chain uses TRBV6-4 with TRBJ1-2; possibly TRBD1 for D (5 bases). The CDR3 extends over 14 amino acids. Germline-derived CDR1 and CDR2 are MRHNA and SNTAGT. Trimming left V 7 bases short and J 7 bases short, with 19 bases between. The CDR3 DNA reads TGTGCCAGCATCATTAGCGGGGGAGAGGGTGGCTACACCTTC. This sequence encodes CASIISGGEGGYTF.

This clone was detected once. V and J are TRBV2 and TRBJ2-3; the match to TRBD2 covers 9 bases. This CDR3 has 15 residues. Germline loops: CDR1 SNHLY, CDR2 FYNNEI. Trimming took 6 bases from V and 2 from J; bases not matched to a gene: 6. Written as DNA, the CDR3 is TGTGCCAGCAGCGTAGCGGGGGCCTTCACAGATACGCAGTATTTT. Translating gives CASSVAGAFTDTQYF.

V and J are TRBV27 and TRBJ1-5, with unresolved D. CDR1 MNHEY and CDR2 SMNVEV come from the germline V gene (reference sequence). This CDR3 has 13 amino acids. V dropped 5 bases and J dropped 7 bases, with 12 bases sitting between them. The CDR3 region has the DNA TGTGCCAGCAGTCGTAAACCTTTCCAGCCCCAGCATTTT. It is translated as CASSRKPFQPQHF.

The chain employs TRBV12-5 and TRBJ2-3, with 9 bases identical to TRBD1. The CDR3 extends over 17 amino acids. V dropped 2 bases and J dropped 5; count of bases not matched to a gene: 11. In germline, CDR1 is LGHNT, CDR2 FRNRAP. The CDR3 loop is CASGLYRGQGYGDTQYF. The CDR3 DNA reads as TGTGCTAGTGGTTTGTACCGGGGACAGGGATACGGAGATACGCAGTATTTT. Drawing the rest from reference TRBV12-5 and TRBJ2-3, the complete variable domain is DARVTQTPRHKVTEMGQEVTMRCQPILGHNTVFWYRQTMMQGLELLAYFRNRAPLDDSGMPKDRFSAEMPDATLATLKIQPSEPRDSAVYFCASGLYRGQGYGDTQYFGPGTRLTVL.

This clone is medium-sized by share. The chain couples TRBV10-3 to TRBJ1-1, with 8 nucleotides matching TRBD1. CDR3 length: 14 residues. With 4 bases clipped from V and 5 bases from J, the junction kept 6 bases outside the gene matches. The germline V gene encodes CDR1 ENHRY and CDR2 SYGVKD. CDR3 DNA sequence: TGTGCCATCAGTGGGGCAGGGGGCAGGACTGAAGCTTTCTTT. This sequence encodes CAISGAGGRTEAFF.

The gene calls are TRBV5-4 and TRBJ2-1; 11 bases map to TRBD1. The CDR3 length is 15 residues. V was pared by 1 base and J by 7 bases, with 4 bases of the junction left unmatched. Germline V CDR1 and CDR2: SGHNT, YYREEE (reference sequence). In DNA, the CDR3 is TGTGCCAGCAGCTTGTTGGGACAGGGGGAGAATGAGCAGTTCTTC. This translates into CASSLLGQGENEQFF.

This clone was detected once. V and J are TRBV5-1 and TRBJ1-1; unclear D gene. Deletions cut 5 bases from V and 4 bases from J, with 15 bases between. Germline-derived CDR1 and CDR2 are SGHRS and YFSETQ. The CDR3 contains 14 residues. Here the CDR3 reads CASRDGGIGTEAFF. CDR3 DNA sequence: TGCGCCAGCAGGGACGGCGGGATTGGCACTGAAGCTTTCTTT.

This clone was recorded once. The chain carries TRBV4-2 and TRBJ2-3; 8 bases fit TRBD2. The germline V gene has CDR1 LGHNA and CDR2 YNFKEQ. CDR3 length equals 14 residues. The junction had 3 bases not matched to a gene; V was cut back by 1 base and J by 6 bases. The CDR3 DNA sequence: TGTGCCAGCAGCCAAGCGGGGGGGGAGGATACGCAGTATTTT. Amino acid sequence: CASSQAGGEDTQYF.

The rearrangement links TRBV27 to TRBJ2-3; D not certain. CDR3 size: 14 residues. With 3 bases removed from V and 4 bases from J, the gap between germline ends came to 11 bases. Germline V gene sequence: CDR1 MNHEY, CDR2 SMNVEV (reference sequence). This CDR3 reads CASSLLDPADTQYF. The CDR3, as DNA: TGTGCCAGCAGTTTGCTAGACCCGGCAGATACGCAGTATTTT.

The rearrangement joins TRBV7-6 to TRBJ2-1; either TRBD1 or TRBD2 may supply D (5 bases each). The length of the CDR3 is 17 residues. The germline V gene has CDR1 SGHVS and CDR2 FNYEAQ. V was clipped by 3 bases and J by 5 bases, with 20 bases between them. CDR3 in DNA: TGTGCCAGCAGCTTTGCTGGGGGTTTCGGTGTTAACAATGAGCAGTTCTTC. Translation: CASSFAGGFGVNNEQFF.

The chain employs TRBV5-1 and TRBJ1-6; possibly TRBD1 for D (6 bases). V lost 4 bases and J 0 bases, leaving 11 bases between the germline ends. CDR3 size: 16 residues. From germline, CDR1 is SGHRS and CDR2 YFSETQ. CDR3 residues: CASSGGSSSYNSPLHF. CDR3 sequence (DNA): TGCGCCAGCAGCGGGGGCAGTAGCTCCTATAATTCACCCCTCCACTTT.

The CDR3 coding sequence is TGCGCCAGCAGCTCGTCCCGGGACAGGGTTCAAGGCTACACCTTC. Protein: CASSSSRDRVQGYTF. The chain links TRBV5-1 to TRBJ1-2; 9 positions match TRBD1. The CDR3 runs 15 residues. Unmatched junction bases numbered 11, after V lost 3 bases and J lost 8 bases. CDR1 SGHRS and CDR2 YFSETQ come from the germline V gene.

V usage is TRBV27 and J usage is TRBJ2-7; tentatively, D is TRBD2 (6 bases). The germline CDR1 and CDR2 sequences are MNHEY and SMNVEV (reference sequence). V lost 2 bases, J lost 3 bases, and 8 bases lay in between. This CDR3 is built from 13 residues. CDR3 in amino acids: CASSLGGNYEQYF. As DNA, the CDR3 is TGTGCCAGCAGTTTAGGGGGGAACTACGAGCAGTACTTC.

J is TRBJ1-1 and V is TRBV6-5; D possibly corresponds to TRBD1 (6 bases). Trimming stripped 5 bases from V and 1 base from J, with 14 bases between. The CDR3 totals 15 residues. CDR1 is MNHEY, CDR2 SVGAGI, per germline. CDR3 protein: CASSPAWTENTEAFF. The CDR3 nucleotides are TGTGCCAGCAGTCCTGCTTGGACAGAGAACACTGAAGCTTTCTTT.

This clone was detected a few times. This chain connects TRBV7-8 to TRBJ1-6; D gene uncertain. The V gene's germline CDR1 is SGHVS and CDR2 FQNEAQ. V was trimmed by 0 bases and J by 6 bases, leaving 6 bases between them. The CDR3 is 14 amino acids. The CDR3 nucleotides are TGTGCCAGCAGCTTAGCCTCGGGTAATTCACCCCTCCACTTT. Its protein product is CASSLASGNSPLHF.

V gene TRBV6-9 combines with J gene TRBJ1-1; 8 positions match TRBD1. V dropped 3 bases and J dropped 5; count of bases not matched to a gene: 8. The CDR3 spans 15 residues. Germline assignment: CDR1 MNHGY and CDR2 SVAAGI. The CDR3 region has the DNA TGTGCCAGCAGTTACTCGTGGACAGGGTTTACTGAAGCTTTCTTT. Translated: CASSYSWTGFTEAFF.

The chain is built from TRBV10-3 and TRBJ1-2, with D possibly being TRBD1 (6 bases). Germline CDR1 is ENHRY and CDR2 is SYGVKD. The CDR3 consists of 14 residues. Trimming cost V 4 bases and J 8 bases, with 17 bases left between them. The CDR3 here is CAISALGGAEGYTF. CDR3 coding DNA: TGTGCCATCAGTGCTTTGGGGGGGGCAGAAGGCTACACCTTC.

The chain couples TRBV29-1 to TRBJ2-5, with 8 bases that match TRBD1. Germline CDR1 is SQVTM and CDR2 is ANQGSEA. The CDR3 has 13 amino acids. V lost 5 bases to trimming and J lost 2 bases; unmatched junction nucleotides: 4. CDR3 bases: TGCAGCGTTTCTCAGGGGGCTCAAGAGACCCAGTACTTC. Its translation is CSVSQGAQETQYF.

The table lists this clone with a few counts. V usage is TRBV5-1 and J usage is TRBJ1-2, with D perhaps TRBD1 (5 bases). Germline CDR1 SGHRS, CDR2 YFSETQ. This CDR3 comprises 12 residues. Trimming took off 2 bases at V and 8 bases at J, with 10 bases between the two ends. The chain's CDR3 is CASSFQGSGYTF. The CDR3 DNA reads TGCGCCAGCAGCTTTCAGGGTAGCGGCTACACCTTC.

The chain couples TRBV7-3 to TRBJ2-1, with 7 bases that match TRBD1. The CDR3 is 15 amino acids. The trim removed 1 base at V and 7 bases at J, leaving 7 bases unmatched. Germline lookup yields CDR1 SGHTA and CDR2 FQGTGA. CDR3 DNA sequence: TGTGCCAGCAGCTTAAAAGGGGACAGATTAAATGAGCAGTTCTTC. Translation gives CASSLKGDRLNEQFF.

The chain joins TRBV21-1 to TRBJ1-2. TRBV21-1 is marked as a pseudogene. This CDR3 spans 14 amino acids. In nucleotides, the CDR3 is TGTGCCAGCAGGCCCGGGGCCTTTCTCTATGGCTACACCTTC. Its protein is CASRPGAFLYGYTF.

This chain connects TRBV7-2 to TRBJ1-3; maybe TRBD1 (5 bases). The CDR3 extends over 14 amino acids. Germline V gene sequence: CDR1 SGHTA, CDR2 FQGNSA. Trimming stripped 5 bases from V and 5 bases from J, with 13 bases between. The CDR3 is CASSLRESRNTIYF. CDR3 DNA sequence: TGTGCCAGCAGCCTCAGGGAAAGCAGAAACACCATATATTTT.

The chain is built from TRBV27 and TRBJ1-1, with D unclear. Trimming shortened V by 0 bases and J by 4 bases, and 6 bases separated the two germline ends. Germline V lookup: CDR1 MNHEY, CDR2 SMNVEV (reference sequence). This CDR3 has 13 residues. CDR3 sequence: CASSLSRGTEAFF. In DNA, the CDR3 is TGTGCCAGCAGTTTATCCCGGGGCACTGAAGCTTTCTTT.

J is TRBJ1-4 and V is TRBV10-2, with D uncertain. The V gene's germline CDR1 is WSHSY and CDR2 SAAADI. This CDR3 spans 16 amino acids. V dropped 2 bases and J dropped 0 bases, with 10 bases sitting between them. The CDR3 bases are TGCGCCAGCAGTGAGATGCAGCCTGCAACTAATGAAAAACTGTTTTTT. Translation: CASSEMQPATNEKLFF.

This clone was seen a few times. The V and J genes are TRBV7-9 and TRBJ1-6, with D possibly matching TRBD1 (5 bases). The CDR3 consists of 16 residues. Trimming cost V 3 bases and J 2 bases, with 11 bases left between them. Germline CDR1 reads SEHNR; CDR2 reads FQNEAQ (reference sequence). The CDR3 sequence is CASSFMRGAYNSPLHF. DNA for the CDR3: TGTGCCAGCAGCTTTATGAGGGGCGCCTATAATTCACCCCTCCACTTT.